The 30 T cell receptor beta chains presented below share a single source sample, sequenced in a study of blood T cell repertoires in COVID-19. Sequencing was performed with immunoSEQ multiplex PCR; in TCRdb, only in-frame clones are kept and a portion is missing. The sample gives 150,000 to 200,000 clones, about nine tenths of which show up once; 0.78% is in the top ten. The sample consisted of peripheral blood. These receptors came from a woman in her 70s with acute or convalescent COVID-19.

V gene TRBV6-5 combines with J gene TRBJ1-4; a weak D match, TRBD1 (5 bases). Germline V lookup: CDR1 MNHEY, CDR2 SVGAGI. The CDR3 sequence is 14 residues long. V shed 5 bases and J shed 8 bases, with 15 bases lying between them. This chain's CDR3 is CASSRPSEGEKLFF. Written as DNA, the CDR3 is TGTGCCAGCAGTAGACCTTCGGAGGGGGAAAAACTGTTTTTT.

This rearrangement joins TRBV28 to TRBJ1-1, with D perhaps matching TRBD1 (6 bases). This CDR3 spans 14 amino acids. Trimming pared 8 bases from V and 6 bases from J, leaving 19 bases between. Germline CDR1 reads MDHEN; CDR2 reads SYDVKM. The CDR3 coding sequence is TGTGCCAGCCTGAGACGGGGGGCTTATGCTGAAGCTTTCTTT. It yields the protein CASLRRGAYAEAFF.

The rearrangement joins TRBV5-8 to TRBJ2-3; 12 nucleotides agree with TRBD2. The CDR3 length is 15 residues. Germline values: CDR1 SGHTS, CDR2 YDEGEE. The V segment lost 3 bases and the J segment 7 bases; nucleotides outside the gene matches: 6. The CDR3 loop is CASSSTSGRRNTQYF. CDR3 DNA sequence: TGTGCCAGCAGCTCGACTAGCGGGAGAAGGAATACGCAGTATTTT.

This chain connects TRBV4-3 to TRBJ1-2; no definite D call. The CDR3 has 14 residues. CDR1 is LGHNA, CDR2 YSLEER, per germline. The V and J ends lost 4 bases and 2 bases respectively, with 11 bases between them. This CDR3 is CASSPRADNYGYTF. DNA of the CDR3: TGCGCCAGCAGCCCACGAGCGGACAACTATGGCTACACCTTC.

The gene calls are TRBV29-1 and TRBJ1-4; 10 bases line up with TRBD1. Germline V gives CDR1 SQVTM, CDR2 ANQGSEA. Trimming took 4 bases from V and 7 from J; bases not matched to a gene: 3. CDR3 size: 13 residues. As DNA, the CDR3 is TGCAGCGTTGTTCGGACAGGGGGTGAAAAACTGTTTTTT. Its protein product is CSVVRTGGEKLFF.

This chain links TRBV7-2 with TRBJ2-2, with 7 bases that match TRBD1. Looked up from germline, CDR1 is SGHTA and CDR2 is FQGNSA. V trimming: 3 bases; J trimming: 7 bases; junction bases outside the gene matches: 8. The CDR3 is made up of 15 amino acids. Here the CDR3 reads CASSFQTGLGGELFF. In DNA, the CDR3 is TGTGCCAGCAGCTTTCAGACAGGGTTGGGCGGGGAGCTGTTTTTT. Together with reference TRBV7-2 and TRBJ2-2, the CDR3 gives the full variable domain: GAGVSQSPSNKVTEKGKDVELRCDPISGHTALYWYRQSLGQGLEFLIYFQGNSAPDKSGLPSDRFSAERTGGSVSTLTIQRTQQEDSAVYLCASSFQTGLGGELFFGEGSRLTVL.

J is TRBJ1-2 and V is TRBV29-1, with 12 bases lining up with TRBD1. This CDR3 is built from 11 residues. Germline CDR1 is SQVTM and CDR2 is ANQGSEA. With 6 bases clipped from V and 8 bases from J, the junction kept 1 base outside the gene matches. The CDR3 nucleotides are TGCAGCGTAGGGACAGGGGGCGGCTACACCTTC. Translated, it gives CSVGTGGGYTF. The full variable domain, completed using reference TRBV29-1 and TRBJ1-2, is SAVISQKPSRDICQRGTSLTIQCQVDSQVTMMFWYRQQPGQSLTLIATANQGSEATYESGFVIDKFPISRPNLTFSTLTVSNMSPEDSSIYLCSVGTGGGYTFGSGTRLTVV.

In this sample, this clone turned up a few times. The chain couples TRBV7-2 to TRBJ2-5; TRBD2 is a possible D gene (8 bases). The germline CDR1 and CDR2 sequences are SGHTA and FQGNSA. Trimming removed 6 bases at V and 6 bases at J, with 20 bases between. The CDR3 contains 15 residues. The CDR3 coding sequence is TGTGCCAGCAGTCCTAGGGGGCTAGCGGGTCAGACCCAGTACTTC. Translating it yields CASSPRGLAGQTQYF.

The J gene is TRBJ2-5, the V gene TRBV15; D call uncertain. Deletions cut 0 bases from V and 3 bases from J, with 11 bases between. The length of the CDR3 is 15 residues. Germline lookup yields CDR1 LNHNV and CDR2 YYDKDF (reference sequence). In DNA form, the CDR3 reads TGTGCCACCAGCAGAGATCATGCCCGAGAAGAGACCCAGTACTTC. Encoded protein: CATSRDHAREETQYF.

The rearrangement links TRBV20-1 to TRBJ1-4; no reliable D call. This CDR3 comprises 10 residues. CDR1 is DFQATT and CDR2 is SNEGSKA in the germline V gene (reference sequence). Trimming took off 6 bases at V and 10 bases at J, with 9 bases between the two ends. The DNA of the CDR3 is TGCAGTGCCGACTCGGGAAAACTGTTTTTT. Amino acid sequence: CSADSGKLFF.

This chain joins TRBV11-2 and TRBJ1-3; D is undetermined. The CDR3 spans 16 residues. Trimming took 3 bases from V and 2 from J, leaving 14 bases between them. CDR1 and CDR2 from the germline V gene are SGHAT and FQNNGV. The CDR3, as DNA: TGTGCCAGCAGCTTGACACCTGCCTCCGCTGGAAACACCATATATTTT. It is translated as CASSLTPASAGNTIYF.

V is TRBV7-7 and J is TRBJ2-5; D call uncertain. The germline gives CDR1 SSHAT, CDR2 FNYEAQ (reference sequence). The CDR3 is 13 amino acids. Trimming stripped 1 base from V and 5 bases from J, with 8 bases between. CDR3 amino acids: CASSLGHRETQYF. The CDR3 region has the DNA TGTGCCAGCAGCTTAGGACATAGGGAGACCCAGTACTTC.

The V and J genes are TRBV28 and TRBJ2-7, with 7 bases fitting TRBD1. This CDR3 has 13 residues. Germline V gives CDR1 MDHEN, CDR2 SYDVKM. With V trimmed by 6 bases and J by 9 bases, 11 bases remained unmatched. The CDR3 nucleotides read TGTGCCAGCAGCGTTGGGACAGCTTGGGGGCAGTACTTC. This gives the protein CASSVGTAWGQYF. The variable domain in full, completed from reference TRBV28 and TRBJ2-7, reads DVKVTQSSRYLVKRTGEKVFLECVQDMDHENMFWYRQDPGLGLRLIYFSYDVKMKEKGDIPEGYSVSREKKERFSLILESASTNQTSMYLCASSVGTAWGQYFGPGTRLTVT.

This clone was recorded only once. For the CDR3, the DNA is TGTGCCAGTAAGGCCTCGCGGACAGGCAATCGAAAACTGTTTTTT. Translated: CASKASRTGNRKLFF. V and J are TRBV19 and TRBJ1-4; 7 bases agree with TRBD1. CDR3 size: 15 residues. V lost 7 bases and J lost 10; bases outside the gene matches: 15. Germline loops: CDR1 LNHDA, CDR2 SQIVND (reference sequence).

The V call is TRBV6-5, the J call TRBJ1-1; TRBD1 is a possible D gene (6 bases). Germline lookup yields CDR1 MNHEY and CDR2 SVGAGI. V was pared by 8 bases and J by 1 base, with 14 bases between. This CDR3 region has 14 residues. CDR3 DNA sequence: TGTGCCAGCTCTACGACAGGAACGAACACTGAAGCTTTCTTT. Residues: CASSTTGTNTEAFF.

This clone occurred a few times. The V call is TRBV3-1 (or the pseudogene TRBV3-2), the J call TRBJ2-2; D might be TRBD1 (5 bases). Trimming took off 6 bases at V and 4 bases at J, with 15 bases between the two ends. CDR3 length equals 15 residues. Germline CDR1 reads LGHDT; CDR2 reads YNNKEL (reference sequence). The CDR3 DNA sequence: TGTGCCAGCAGTGATAAGATAGGGGTCACCGGGGAGCTGTTTTTT. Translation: CASSDKIGVTGELFF.

The CDR3 sequence is CASSLYSGNTIYF. CDR3 DNA sequence: TGTGCCAGCAGCCTCTACTCTGGAAACACCATATATTTT. The chain is built from TRBV7-8 and TRBJ1-3; D unresolved. Between the trimmed V and J ends, which lost 5 bases and 0 bases, there was a span of 5 bases. Per the germline V gene, CDR1 is SGHVS and CDR2 is FQNEAQ. The CDR3 has 13 amino acids.

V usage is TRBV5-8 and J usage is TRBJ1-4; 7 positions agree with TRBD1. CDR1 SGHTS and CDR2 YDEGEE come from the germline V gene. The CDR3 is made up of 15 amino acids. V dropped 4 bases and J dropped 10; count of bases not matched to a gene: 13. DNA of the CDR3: TGTGCCAGCAGCCAAAAAGGGGGCAATCATGGAAAACTGTTTTTT. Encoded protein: CASSQKGGNHGKLFF. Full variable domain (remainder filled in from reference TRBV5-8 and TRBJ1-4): EAGVTQSPTHLIKTRGQQATLRCSPISGHTSVYWYQQALGLGLQFLLWYDEGEERNRGNFPPRFSGRQFPNYSSELNVNALELEDSALYLCASSQKGGNHGKLFFGSGTQLSVL.

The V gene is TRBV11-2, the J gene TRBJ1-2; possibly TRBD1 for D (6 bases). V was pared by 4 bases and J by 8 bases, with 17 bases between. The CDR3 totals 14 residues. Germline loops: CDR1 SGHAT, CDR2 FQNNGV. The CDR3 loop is CASSSSPGTSGYTF. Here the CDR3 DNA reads TGTGCCAGCAGCTCAAGTCCCGGGACAAGCGGCTACACCTTC.

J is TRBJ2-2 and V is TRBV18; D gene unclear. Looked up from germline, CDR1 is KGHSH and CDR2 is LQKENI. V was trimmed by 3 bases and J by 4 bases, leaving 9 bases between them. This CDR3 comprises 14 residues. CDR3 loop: CASSPIDITGELFF. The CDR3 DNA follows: TGTGCCAGCTCACCTATAGATATCACCGGGGAGCTGTTTTTT.

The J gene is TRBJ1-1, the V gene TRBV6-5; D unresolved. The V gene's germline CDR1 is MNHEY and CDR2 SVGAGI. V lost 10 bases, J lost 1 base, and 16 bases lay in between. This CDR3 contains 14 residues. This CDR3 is CATGLTQKNTEAFF. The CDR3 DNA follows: TGTGCCACCGGTTTGACACAGAAGAACACTGAAGCTTTCTTT.

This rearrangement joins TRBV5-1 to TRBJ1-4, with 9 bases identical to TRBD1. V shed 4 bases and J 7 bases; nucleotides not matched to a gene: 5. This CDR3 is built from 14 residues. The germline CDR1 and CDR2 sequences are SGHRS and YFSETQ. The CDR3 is CASSLGTGPEKLFF. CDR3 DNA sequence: TGCGCCAGCAGCCTAGGGACAGGGCCTGAAAAACTGTTTTTT.

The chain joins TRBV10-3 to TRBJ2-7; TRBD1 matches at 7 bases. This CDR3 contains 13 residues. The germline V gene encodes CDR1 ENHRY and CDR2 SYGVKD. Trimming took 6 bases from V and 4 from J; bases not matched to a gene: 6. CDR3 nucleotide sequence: TGTGCCATCAGGGGGACAGACCCTTACGAGCAGTACTTC. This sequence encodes CAIRGTDPYEQYF.

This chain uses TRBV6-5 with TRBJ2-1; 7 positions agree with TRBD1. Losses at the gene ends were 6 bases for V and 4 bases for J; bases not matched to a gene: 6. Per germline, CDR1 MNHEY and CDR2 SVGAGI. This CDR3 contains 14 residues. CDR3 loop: CASRDTTGYNEQFF. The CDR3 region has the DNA TGTGCCAGCAGGGATACGACAGGGTACAATGAGCAGTTCTTC.

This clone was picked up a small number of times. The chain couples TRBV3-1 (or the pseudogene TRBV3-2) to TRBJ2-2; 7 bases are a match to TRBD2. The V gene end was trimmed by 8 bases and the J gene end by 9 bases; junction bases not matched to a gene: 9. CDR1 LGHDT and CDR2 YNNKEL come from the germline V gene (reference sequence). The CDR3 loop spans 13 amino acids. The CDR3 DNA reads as TGTGCCAGCGGGAGGGCCGAAGTGAGGGAGCTGTTTTTT. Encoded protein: CASGRAEVRELFF.

The CDR3 sequence is CASGLPPSGRAPGELFF. CDR3 bases: TGTGCTAGTGGTTTGCCCCCAAGCGGGAGGGCCCCCGGGGAGCTGTTTTTT. The rearrangement joins TRBV12-5 to TRBJ2-2, with 10 positions matching TRBD2. V dropped 2 bases and J dropped 6; count of bases not matched to a gene: 9. This CDR3 region has 17 residues. Germline V gene sequence: CDR1 LGHNT, CDR2 FRNRAP.

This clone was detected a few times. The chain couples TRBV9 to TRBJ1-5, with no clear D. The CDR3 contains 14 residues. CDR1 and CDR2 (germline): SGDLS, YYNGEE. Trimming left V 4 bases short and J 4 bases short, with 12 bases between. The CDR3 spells CASSPTPVNQPQHF. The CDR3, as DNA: TGTGCCAGCAGCCCCACCCCGGTGAATCAGCCCCAGCATTTT.

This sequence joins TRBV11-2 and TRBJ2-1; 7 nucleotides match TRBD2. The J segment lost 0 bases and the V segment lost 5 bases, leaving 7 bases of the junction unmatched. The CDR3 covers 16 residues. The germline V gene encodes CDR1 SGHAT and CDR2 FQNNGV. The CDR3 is CASSLRGGGSYNEQFF. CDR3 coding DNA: TGTGCCAGCAGCCTTCGGGGCGGGGGCTCCTACAATGAGCAGTTCTTC.

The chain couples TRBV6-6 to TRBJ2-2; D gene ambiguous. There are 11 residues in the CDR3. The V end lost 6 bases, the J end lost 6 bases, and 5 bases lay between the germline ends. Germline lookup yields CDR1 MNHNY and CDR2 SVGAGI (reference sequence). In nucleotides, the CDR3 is TGTGCCAGCAGCGTCTCCGGGGAGCTGTTTTTT. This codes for CASSVSGELFF.

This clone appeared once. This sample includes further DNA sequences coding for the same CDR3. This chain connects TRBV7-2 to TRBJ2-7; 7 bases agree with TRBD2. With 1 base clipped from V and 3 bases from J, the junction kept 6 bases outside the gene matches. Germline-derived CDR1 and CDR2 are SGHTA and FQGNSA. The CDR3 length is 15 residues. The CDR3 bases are TGTGCCAGCAGCTTAGTTTCGGGGGAGGGCTACGAGCAGTACTTC. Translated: CASSLVSGEGYEQYF.